This record concerns one T cell receptor (beta chain) sequence. Per the study methods: Reference gene primer amplification in the assay estimated nucleated cell counts. Generated by immunoSEQ multiplex PCR, the TCRdb table keeps only in-frame clones and is missing some. V and J calls and clone size are those listed in that table; D and trimming were worked out from the DNA. The repertoire includes some 100,000 clones, around 86% of them detected once, and about a tenth sits in the top ten. The CDR3 extends over 16 amino acids. V lost 1 base to trimming and J lost 4 bases, with 14 bases between them. CDR1 is LGHNA, CDR2 YNFKEQ, per germline. This entry is derived from a study of blood T cell repertoires in COVID-19. Study context: T cells, B-cell-depleted T cells, or PBMCs supplied cDNA or gDNA.

The sequence derives from a man in his fifties with acute or convalescent COVID-19. The V and J genes are TRBV4-2 and TRBJ1-5; a weak D match, TRBD1 (5 bases). The sequencing sample was made of peripheral blood. CDR3: CASSQVATAINQPQHF. CDR3 nucleotide sequence: TGTGCCAGCAGCCAAGTTGCGACAGCCATAAATCAGCCCCAGCATTTT.